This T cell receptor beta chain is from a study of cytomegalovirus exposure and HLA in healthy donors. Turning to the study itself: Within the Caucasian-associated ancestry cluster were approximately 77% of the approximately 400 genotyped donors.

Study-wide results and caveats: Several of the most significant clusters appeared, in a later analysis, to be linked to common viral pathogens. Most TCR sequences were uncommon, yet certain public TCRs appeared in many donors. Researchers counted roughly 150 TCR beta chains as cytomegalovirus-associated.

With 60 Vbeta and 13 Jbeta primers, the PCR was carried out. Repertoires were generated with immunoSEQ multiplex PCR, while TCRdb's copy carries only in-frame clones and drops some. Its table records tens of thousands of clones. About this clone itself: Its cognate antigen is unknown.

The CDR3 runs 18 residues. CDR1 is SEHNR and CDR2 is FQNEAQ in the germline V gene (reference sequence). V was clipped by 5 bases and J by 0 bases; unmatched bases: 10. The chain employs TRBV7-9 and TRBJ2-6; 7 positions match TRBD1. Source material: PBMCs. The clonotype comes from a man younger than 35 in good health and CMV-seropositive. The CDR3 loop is CASSPLGTANSGANVLTF. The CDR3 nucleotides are TGTGCCAGCAGCCCTTTAGGGACAGCAAACTCTGGGGCCAACGTCCTGACTTTC.